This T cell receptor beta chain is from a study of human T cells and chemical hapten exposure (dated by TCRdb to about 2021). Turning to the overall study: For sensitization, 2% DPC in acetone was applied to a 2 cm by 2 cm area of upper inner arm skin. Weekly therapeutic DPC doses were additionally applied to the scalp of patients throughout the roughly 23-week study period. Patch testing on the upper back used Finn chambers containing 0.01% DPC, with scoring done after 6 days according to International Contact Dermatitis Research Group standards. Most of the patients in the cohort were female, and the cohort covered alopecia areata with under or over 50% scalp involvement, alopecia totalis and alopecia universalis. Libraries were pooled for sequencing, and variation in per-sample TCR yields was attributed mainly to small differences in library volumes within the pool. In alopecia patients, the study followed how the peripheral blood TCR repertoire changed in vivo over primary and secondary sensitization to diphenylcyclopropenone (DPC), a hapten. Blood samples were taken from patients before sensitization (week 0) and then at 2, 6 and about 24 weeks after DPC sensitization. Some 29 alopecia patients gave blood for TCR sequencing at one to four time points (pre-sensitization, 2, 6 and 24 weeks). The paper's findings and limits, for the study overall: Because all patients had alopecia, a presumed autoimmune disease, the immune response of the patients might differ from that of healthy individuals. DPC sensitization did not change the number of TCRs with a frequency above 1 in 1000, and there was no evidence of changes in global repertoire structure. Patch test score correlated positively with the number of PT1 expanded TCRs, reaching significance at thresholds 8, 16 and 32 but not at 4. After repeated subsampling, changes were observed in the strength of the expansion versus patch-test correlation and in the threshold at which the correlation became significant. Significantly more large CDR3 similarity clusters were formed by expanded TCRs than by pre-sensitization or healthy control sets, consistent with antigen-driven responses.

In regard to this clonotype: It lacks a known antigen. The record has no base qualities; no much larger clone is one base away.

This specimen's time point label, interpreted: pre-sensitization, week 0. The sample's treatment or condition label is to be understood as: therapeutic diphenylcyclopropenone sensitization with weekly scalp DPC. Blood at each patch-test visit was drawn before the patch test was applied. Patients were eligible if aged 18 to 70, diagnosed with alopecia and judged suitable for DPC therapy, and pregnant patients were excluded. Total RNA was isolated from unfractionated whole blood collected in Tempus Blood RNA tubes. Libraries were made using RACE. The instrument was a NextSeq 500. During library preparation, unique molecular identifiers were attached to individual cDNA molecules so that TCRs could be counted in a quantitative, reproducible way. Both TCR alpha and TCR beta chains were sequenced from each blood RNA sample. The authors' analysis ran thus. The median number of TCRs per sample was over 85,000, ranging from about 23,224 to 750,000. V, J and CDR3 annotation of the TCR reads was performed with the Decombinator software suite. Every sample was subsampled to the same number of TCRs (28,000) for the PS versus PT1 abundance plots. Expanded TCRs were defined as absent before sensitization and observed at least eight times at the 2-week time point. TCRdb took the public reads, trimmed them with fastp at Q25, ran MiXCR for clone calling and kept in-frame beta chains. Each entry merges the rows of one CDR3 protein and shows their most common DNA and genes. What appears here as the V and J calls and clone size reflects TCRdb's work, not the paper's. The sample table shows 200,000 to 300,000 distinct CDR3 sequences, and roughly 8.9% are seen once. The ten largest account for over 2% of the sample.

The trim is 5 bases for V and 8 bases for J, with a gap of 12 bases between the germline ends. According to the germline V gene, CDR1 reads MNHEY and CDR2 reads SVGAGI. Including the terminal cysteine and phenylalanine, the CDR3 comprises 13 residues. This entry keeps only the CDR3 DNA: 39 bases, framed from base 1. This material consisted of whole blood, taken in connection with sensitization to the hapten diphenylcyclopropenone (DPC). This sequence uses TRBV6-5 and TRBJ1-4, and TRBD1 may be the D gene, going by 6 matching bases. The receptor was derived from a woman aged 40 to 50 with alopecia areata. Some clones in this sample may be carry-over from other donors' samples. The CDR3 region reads CASSRQEREKLFF. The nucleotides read TGTGCCAGCAGTCGACAGGAACGAGAAAAACTGTTTTTT.